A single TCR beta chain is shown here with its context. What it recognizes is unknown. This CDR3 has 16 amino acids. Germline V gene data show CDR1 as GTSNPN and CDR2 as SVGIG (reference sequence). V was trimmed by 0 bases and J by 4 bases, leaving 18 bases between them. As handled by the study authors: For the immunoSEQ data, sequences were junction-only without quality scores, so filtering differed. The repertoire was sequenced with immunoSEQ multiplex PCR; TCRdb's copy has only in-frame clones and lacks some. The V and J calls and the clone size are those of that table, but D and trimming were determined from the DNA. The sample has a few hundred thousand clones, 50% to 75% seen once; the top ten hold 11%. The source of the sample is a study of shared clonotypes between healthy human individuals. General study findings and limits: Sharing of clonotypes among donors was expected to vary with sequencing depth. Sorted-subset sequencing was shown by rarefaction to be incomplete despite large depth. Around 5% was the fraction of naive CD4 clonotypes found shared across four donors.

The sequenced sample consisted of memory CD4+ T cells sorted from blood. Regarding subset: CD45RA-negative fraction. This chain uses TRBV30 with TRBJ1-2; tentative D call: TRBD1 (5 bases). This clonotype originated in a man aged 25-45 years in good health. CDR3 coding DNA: TGTGCCTGGAGTGTACTGACAGTAGTAGGTTCCTATGGCTACACCTTC. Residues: CAWSVLTVVGSYGYTF.